This passage covers 17 T cell receptor beta chains from one sample sequenced in a study of cytomegalovirus exposure and HLA in healthy donors. PCR involved 60 Vbeta and 13 Jbeta primers. Clones were read by immunoSEQ multiplex PCR, and TCRdb kept only the in-frame ones, dropping some. The sample contains around 130,000 clones, over 75% of which appear only once. The source material was PBMCs. Receptor source: a boy aged 10-17 years in good health and CMV-seronegative.

This clone was observed a few times. The CDR3 spells CASSASGEGIYEQYF. The DNA for the CDR3 is TGCGCCAGCAGCGCTAGCGGGGAAGGCATATACGAGCAGTACTTC. The V gene is TRBV5-1, the J gene TRBJ2-7, with 9 bases identical to TRBD2. Germline CDR1 is SGHRS and CDR2 is YFSETQ. The CDR3 loop spans 15 amino acids. The ends lost 4 bases at V and 4 bases at J; junction bases unmatched: 9.

J is TRBJ2-7 and V is TRBV11-1, with 10 nucleotides matching TRBD1. Germline CDR1 SGHAT, CDR2 FQDESV (reference sequence). This CDR3 contains 13 residues. Trimming took 5 bases from V and 3 from J; bases not matched to a gene: 1. This CDR3 is CASSRDRGYEQYF. CDR3 nucleotide sequence: TGTGCCAGCAGCCGGGACAGGGGCTACGAGCAGTACTTC.

The V call is TRBV15, the J call TRBJ1-2, with TRBD1 matching over 7 bases. The germline gives CDR1 LNHNV, CDR2 YYDKDF (reference sequence). The CDR3 length is 15 residues. The V segment lost 0 bases and the J segment 6 bases; nucleotides outside the gene matches: 7. CDR3 DNA sequence: TGTGCCACCAGCAGAGAGAGGGGGCGGACGGATGGCTACACCTTC. Its protein is CATSRERGRTDGYTF.

The CDR3 DNA follows: TGCGCCAGCAGCCAAGATTACCCCCCGGGGGGTAGCTATGGCTACACCTTC. Translated, it gives CASSQDYPPGGSYGYTF. The V call is TRBV4-3, the J call TRBJ1-2; D may be TRBD1 (5 bases). The CDR3 loop spans 17 amino acids. The V end was cut by 0 bases, the J end by 4 bases, with 18 bases between. CDR1 and CDR2 from the germline V gene are LGHNA and YSLEER.

J is TRBJ2-1 and V is TRBV4-2; TRBD2 might be the D (5 bases). Germline CDR1 reads LGHNA; CDR2 reads YNFKEQ. Trimming stripped 0 bases from V and 1 base from J, with 10 bases between. The length of the CDR3 is 16 residues. The CDR3 region is CASSQDLQRSYNEQFF. CDR3 coding DNA: TGTGCCAGCAGCCAAGACCTCCAGCGGTCCTACAATGAGCAGTTCTTC.

The chain is built from TRBV27 and TRBJ2-3; D gene ambiguous. CDR1 is MNHEY and CDR2 is SMNVEV in the germline V gene (reference sequence). This CDR3 comprises 15 residues. Trimming removed 6 bases at V and 0 bases at J, with 13 bases between. CDR3 coding DNA: TGTGCCAGCAGCTTCGACACCTTTAGCACAGATACGCAGTATTTT. Encoded protein: CASSFDTFSTDTQYF.

This chain uses TRBV9 with TRBJ2-1, with 8 bases fitting TRBD2. From germline, CDR1 is SGDLS and CDR2 YYNGEE. The CDR3 runs 15 residues. Unmatched junction bases numbered 4, after V lost 0 bases and J lost 5 bases. In nucleotides, the CDR3 is TGTGCCAGCAGCGTAGATGGTAGCGGGAACAATGAGCAGTTCTTC. It specifies CASSVDGSGNNEQFF.

The chain employs TRBV6-1 and TRBJ2-6; D unresolved. This CDR3 spans 16 amino acids. Germline V lookup: CDR1 MNHNS, CDR2 SASEGT. V was cut by 1 base and J by 2 bases, with 9 bases left in between. DNA of the CDR3: TGTGCCAGCAGTGAAGACCCAGGTACTGGGGCCAACGTCCTGACTTTC. Amino acid sequence: CASSEDPGTGANVLTF.

The chain employs TRBV7-2 and TRBJ1-1; 8 nucleotides agree with TRBD1. In germline, CDR1 is SGHTA, CDR2 FQGNSA. V gave up 2 bases and J gave up 2 bases; unmatched junction bases: 4. This CDR3 spans 15 amino acids. CDR3 coding DNA: TGTGCCAGCAGCTTATCAGGGGGCAAAAACACTGAAGCTTTCTTT. Translated, it gives CASSLSGGKNTEAFF. The full variable domain, rest sourced from reference TRBV7-2 and TRBJ1-1, is GAGVSQSPSNKVTEKGKDVELRCDPISGHTALYWYRQSLGQGLEFLIYFQGNSAPDKSGLPSDRFSAERTGGSVSTLTIQRTQQEDSAVYLCASSLSGGKNTEAFFGQGTRLTVV.

The J gene is TRBJ1-1, the V gene TRBV5-4; D is ambiguous. Trimming stripped 3 bases from V and 4 bases from J, with 10 bases between. CDR3 size: 13 residues. CDR1 is SGHNT and CDR2 is YYREEE in the germline V gene (reference sequence). As DNA, the CDR3 is TGTGCCAGCAGCTCCAATACGGGCACTGAAGCTTTCTTT. Translating it yields CASSSNTGTEAFF.

This sequence joins TRBV19 and TRBJ1-1; a possible D gene is TRBD1 (6 bases). Trimming took 9 bases from V and 2 from J, leaving 13 bases between them. The CDR3 extends over 13 amino acids. Per germline, CDR1 LNHDA and CDR2 SQIVND (reference sequence). CDR3 sequence (DNA): TGTGCCAGCTCGGGGGGCCAAAACACTGAAGCTTTCTTT. Protein product: CASSGGQNTEAFF.

This clone has a single count. The rearrangement uses TRBV2 and TRBJ1-2; D remains unclear. The CDR3 runs to 12 residues. Germline V gene lookup returns CDR1 SNHLY and CDR2 FYNNEI. Deletions cut 10 bases from V and 7 bases from J, with 16 bases between. The CDR3 coding sequence is TGTGCCATCCCCCCCCGGAGGATTGGCTACACCTTC. Its translation is CAIPPRRIGYTF.

V and J are TRBV5-6 and TRBJ2-1; 8 bases agree with TRBD1. Germline CDR1 is SGHDT and CDR2 is YYEEEE. The junction had 8 bases not matched to a gene; V was cut back by 2 bases and J by 7 bases. The CDR3 loop spans 15 amino acids. Written as DNA, the CDR3 is TGTGCCAGCAGCTTAGGGGACAGGACTAATAATGAGCAGTTCTTC. Its protein is CASSLGDRTNNEQFF.

This clone was recorded once. This rearrangement joins TRBV4-1 to TRBJ1-1, with TRBD1 identical over 9 bases. V shed 5 bases, J shed 9 bases, and the junction held 13 bases outside the gene matches. CDR1 is MGHRA and CDR2 is YSYEKL in the germline V gene. The CDR3 is made up of 15 amino acids. The CDR3 sequence is CASSFPGQGGVQAFF. CDR3 coding DNA: TGCGCCAGCAGCTTTCCGGGACAGGGTGGGGTTCAAGCTTTCTTT.

The chain employs TRBV5-5 and TRBJ1-2; TRBD1 aligns across 7 bases. Germline CDR1 and CDR2: SGHKS and YYEKEE (reference sequence). The ends lost 3 bases at V and 3 bases at J; junction bases unmatched: 8. The CDR3 extends over 15 amino acids. CDR3 bases: TGTGCCAGCAGCTACCGACAGGGCAAAGACTATGGCTACACCTTC. Translating gives CASSYRQGKDYGYTF. Variable domain in full (rest from reference TRBV5-5 and TRBJ1-2): DAGVTQSPTHLIKTRGQQVTLRCSPISGHKSVSWYQQVLGQGPQFIFQYYEKEERGRGNFPDRFSARQFPNYSSELNVNALLLGDSALYLCASSYRQGKDYGYTFGSGTRLTVV.

The chain combines TRBV27 with TRBJ1-1; the match to TRBD1 covers 8 bases. CDR3 length: 14 amino acids. V lost 6 bases and J lost 4; bases outside the gene matches: 7. Germline V gene lookup returns CDR1 MNHEY and CDR2 SMNVEV (reference sequence). CDR3 coding DNA: TGTGCCAGCAGAAAGACAGGGGACGTCACTGAAGCTTTCTTT. It encodes CASRKTGDVTEAFF.

Only a few counts were recorded for this clone. The V and J genes are TRBV18 and TRBJ1-1; 7 bases are shared with TRBD1. CDR3 length: 13 amino acids. Trimming took 3 bases from V and 13 from J; bases not matched to a gene: 11. Germline-derived CDR1 and CDR2 are KGHSH and LQKENI. CDR3 bases: TGTGCCAGCTCACCCGGACAGGAGAAATTTGATTTCTTT. Protein product: CASSPGQEKFDFF.